This section outlines one TCR beta chain sequence together with its context. Repertoires were generated with immunoSEQ multiplex PCR, while TCRdb's copy carries only in-frame clones and drops some. Here the sample spans some 67,000 clones, just over 90% being singletons. The record originates from a study of T cells after somatic rescue of genetic block. There are 14 residues in the CDR3. CDR1 is SGDLS, CDR2 YYNGEE, per germline. V was pared by 3 bases and J by 4 bases, with 14 bases between. This receptor was taken from a man aged 40-55 years. The chain combines TRBV9 with TRBJ2-7; perhaps TRBD2 as D (6 bases). Specimen: peripheral blood mononuclear cells (PBMCs). CDR3 nucleotides: TGTGCCAGCAGCGCCGGCGGGGTAGGGTACGAGCAGTACTTC. Its protein product is CASSAGGVGYEQYF.